This is a list of T cell receptor beta chains from one sample in a study of T cells in localized non-small cell lung cancer. TCRdb's table, derived via immunoSEQ multiplex PCR, lists solely in-frame clones and lacks some. The sample has 72,000 or so clones, roughly 90% seen once. This specimen was peripheral blood, taken before any cancer treatment. All receptors come from a male donor aged 60 or older with stage III squamous cell lung carcinoma. The CDR3 runs from the conserved cysteine through the conserved F or W. The order of the fields is J gene, V gene, clone size, D gene, CDR3 protein, CDR3 DNA. The D gene is left open where the match is weak. Some rows mark clone size as missing; the rest say once, few, many or name a class of expanded clone.

j_call: TRBJ2-5; v_call: TRBV29-1; clone_size: -; d_call: -; cdr3_aa: CSVEISQETQYF; cdr3_nt: TGCAGCGTTGAAATAAGTCAAGAGACCCAGTACTTC
j_call: TRBJ2-7; v_call: TRBV7-9; clone_size: -; d_call: -; cdr3_aa: CASSRGSYEQYF; cdr3_nt: TGTGCCAGCAGCCGCGGGTCCTACGAGCAGTACTTC
j_call: TRBJ2-3; v_call: TRBV11-3; clone_size: -; d_call: TRBD2; cdr3_aa: CASSTGTSGVTDTQYF; cdr3_nt: TGTGCCAGCAGCACCGGGACTAGCGGGGTAACAGATACGCAGTATTTT
j_call: TRBJ1-2; v_call: TRBV5-6; clone_size: -; d_call: TRBD1; cdr3_aa: CASSSRLESGGKTNYGYTF; cdr3_nt: TGTGCCAGCAGCTCCCGACTGGAGTCAGGGGGTAAAACGAACTATGGCTACACCTTC
j_call: TRBJ2-3; v_call: TRBV5-4; clone_size: -; d_call: -; cdr3_aa: CASSGKGTDTQYF; cdr3_nt: TGTGCCAGCAGCGGGAAAGGCACAGATACGCAGTATTTT
j_call: TRBJ2-2; v_call: TRBV6-5; clone_size: -; d_call: TRBD1; cdr3_aa: CASSYSRQGAGELFF; cdr3_nt: TGTGCCAGCAGTTACTCGAGACAGGGGGCCGGGGAGCTGTTTTTT
j_call: TRBJ1-1; v_call: TRBV6-1; clone_size: -; d_call: TRBD1; cdr3_aa: CASSVAGQENTEAFF; cdr3_nt: TGTGCCAGCAGTGTAGCGGGACAGGAGAACACTGAAGCTTTCTTT
j_call: TRBJ2-3; v_call: TRBV10-3; clone_size: -; d_call: TRBD2; cdr3_aa: CAISASSWGGSTDTQYF; cdr3_nt: TGTGCCATCAGTGCTTCCTCCTGGGGGGGGAGCACAGATACGCAGTATTTT
j_call: TRBJ1-1; v_call: TRBV14; clone_size: -; d_call: -; cdr3_aa: CASSQGRAGNPFF; cdr3_nt: TGTGCCAGCAGCCAAGGTCGGGCAGGGAATCCTTTCTTT
j_call: TRBJ1-2; v_call: TRBV4-3; clone_size: -; d_call: -; cdr3_aa: CASSQPQARDGYTF; cdr3_nt: TGCGCCAGCAGCCAACCGCAGGCTCGGGATGGCTACACCTTC
j_call: TRBJ1-3; v_call: TRBV18; clone_size: -; d_call: -; cdr3_aa: CASSPAWTASGNTIYF; cdr3_nt: TGTGCCAGCTCGCCAGCCTGGACAGCCTCTGGAAACACCATATATTTT
j_call: TRBJ1-2; v_call: TRBV2; clone_size: -; d_call: TRBD1; cdr3_aa: CASIQGGNYGYTF; cdr3_nt: TGTGCCAGCATCCAAGGGGGCAACTATGGCTACACCTTC
j_call: TRBJ2-7; v_call: TRBV25-1; clone_size: -; d_call: -; cdr3_aa: CASRYLLGGEQYF; cdr3_nt: TGTGCCAGCCGCTACCTCCTGGGAGGCGAGCAGTACTTC
j_call: TRBJ1-5; v_call: TRBV4-1; clone_size: -; d_call: -; cdr3_aa: CASSQDGQLDQPQHF; cdr3_nt: TGCGCCAGCAGCCAAGATGGACAGCTTGATCAGCCCCAGCATTTT
j_call: TRBJ2-3; v_call: TRBV4-3; clone_size: -; d_call: -; cdr3_aa: CASSQDLDRTDTQYF; cdr3_nt: TGCGCCAGCAGCCAAGATCTGGACAGAACAGATACGCAGTATTTT
j_call: TRBJ1-1; v_call: TRBV28; clone_size: once; d_call: -; cdr3_aa: CASKVNAEAFF; cdr3_nt: TGTGCCAGCAAGGTGAACGCTGAAGCTTTCTTT
j_call: TRBJ1-2; v_call: TRBV19; clone_size: few; d_call: -; cdr3_aa: CASSIRQITNYGYTF; cdr3_nt: TGTGCCAGTAGTATCCGACAGATAACCAACTATGGCTACACCTTC
j_call: TRBJ1-2; v_call: TRBV27; clone_size: -; d_call: -; cdr3_aa: CASSLGGKGGYTF; cdr3_nt: TGTGCCAGCAGTTTAGGGGGGAAGGGAGGCTACACCTTC
j_call: TRBJ2-2; v_call: TRBV10-1; clone_size: -; d_call: -; cdr3_aa: CASSEYREGAGELFF; cdr3_nt: TGCGCCAGCAGTGAATACAGGGAAGGAGCCGGGGAGCTGTTTTTT
j_call: TRBJ2-3; v_call: TRBV27; clone_size: -; d_call: TRBD2; cdr3_aa: CASSFALAGGWTQYF; cdr3_nt: TGTGCCAGCAGTTTTGCGTTAGCGGGGGGGTGGACGCAGTATTTT
j_call: TRBJ2-2; v_call: TRBV7-2; clone_size: -; d_call: -; cdr3_aa: CASSLESTSMGELFF; cdr3_nt: TGTGCCAGCAGCTTAGAATCAACCTCGATGGGGGAGCTGTTTTTT
j_call: TRBJ1-2; v_call: TRBV9; clone_size: -; d_call: -; cdr3_aa: CASSVFDRAGNYGYTF; cdr3_nt: TGTGCCAGCAGCGTATTTGATCGGGCGGGTAACTATGGCTACACCTTC
j_call: TRBJ2-5; v_call: TRBV11-3; clone_size: -; d_call: -; cdr3_aa: CASSLNRVQETQYF; cdr3_nt: TGTGCCAGCAGCTTAAATAGGGTACAAGAGACCCAGTACTTC
j_call: TRBJ1-5; v_call: TRBV27; clone_size: -; d_call: -; cdr3_aa: CATRGYEREPQHF; cdr3_nt: TGTGCCACCAGGGGCTACGAGAGGGAGCCCCAGCATTTT
j_call: TRBJ1-1; v_call: TRBV5-1; clone_size: -; d_call: -; cdr3_aa: CASSPLSGGQNTEAFF; cdr3_nt: TGCGCCAGCAGCCCCTTGTCGGGCGGGCAGAACACTGAAGCTTTCTTT
j_call: TRBJ1-1; v_call: TRBV6-6; clone_size: -; d_call: -; cdr3_aa: CASSYSRSLMNTEAFF; cdr3_nt: TGTGCCAGCAGTTACAGTCGTAGTCTTATGAACACTGAAGCTTTCTTT
j_call: TRBJ1-4; v_call: TRBV19; clone_size: -; d_call: -; cdr3_aa: CASNRGHNEKLFF; cdr3_nt: TGTGCCAGTAACCGGGGACATAATGAAAAACTGTTTTTT
j_call: TRBJ2-3; v_call: TRBV7-2; clone_size: -; d_call: TRBD2; cdr3_aa: CASSPSGGTDTQYF; cdr3_nt: TGTGCCAGCAGCCCTAGCGGGGGCACAGATACGCAGTATTTT
j_call: TRBJ2-3; v_call: TRBV5-1; clone_size: -; d_call: TRBD1; cdr3_aa: CASSRGQGYTDTQYF; cdr3_nt: TGCGCCAGCAGCCGGGGACAGGGATACACAGATACGCAGTATTTT
j_call: TRBJ2-1; v_call: TRBV5-1; clone_size: -; d_call: TRBD2; cdr3_aa: CASSSGLAGYNEQFF; cdr3_nt: TGCGCCAGCAGCTCGGGACTAGCGGGCTACAATGAGCAGTTCTTC
j_call: TRBJ1-1; v_call: TRBV21-1; clone_size: -; d_call: -; cdr3_aa: CASSIDGMNTEAFF; cdr3_nt: TGTGCCAGCAGCATAGACGGAATGAACACTGAAGCTTTCTTT
j_call: TRBJ1-1; v_call: TRBV18; clone_size: -; d_call: TRBD1; cdr3_aa: CASSPREPGQGHGAFF; cdr3_nt: TGTGCCAGCTCACCACGGGAACCGGGACAGGGGCATGGAGCTTTCTTT
j_call: TRBJ1-1; v_call: TRBV11-2; clone_size: once; d_call: TRBD1; cdr3_aa: CASSTRTGQNTEAFF; cdr3_nt: TGTGCCAGCAGCACCCGGACAGGGCAGAACACTGAAGCTTTCTTT
j_call: TRBJ2-3; v_call: TRBV5-1; clone_size: -; d_call: TRBD1; cdr3_aa: CASSLVGQGADTQYF; cdr3_nt: TGCGCCAGCAGCTTGGTAGGGCAGGGGGCAGATACGCAGTATTTT
j_call: TRBJ2-2; v_call: TRBV10-3; clone_size: -; d_call: TRBD1; cdr3_aa: CAISVPGQGSTGELFF; cdr3_nt: TGTGCCATCAGTGTGCCGGGACAGGGGAGCACCGGGGAGCTGTTTTTT